This passage covers 13 T cell receptor beta chains from one sample sequenced in a study of blood T cell repertoires in COVID-19. The repertoire was sequenced with immunoSEQ multiplex PCR; TCRdb's copy has only in-frame clones and lacks some. The top ten clones hold 11% of a sample with tens of thousands of clones, roughly four fifths of them seen once. The material sequenced was peripheral blood. All receptors come from a man aged 50 or older with acute or convalescent COVID-19.

In nucleotides, the CDR3 is TGTGCCAGCAAACCGTCGGGTGCAGCTAATGAAAAACTGTTTTTT. Translated, it gives CASKPSGAANEKLFF. J is TRBJ1-4 and V is TRBV2; D gene uncertain. Germline V gene lookup returns CDR1 SNHLY and CDR2 FYNNEI. V lost 7 bases and J lost 3, with 15 bases in between. The CDR3 runs 15 residues.

The chain joins TRBV19 to TRBJ1-5; perhaps TRBD1 as D (5 bases). The CDR3 spans 16 residues. With 5 bases removed from V and 7 bases from J, the gap between germline ends came to 21 bases. Germline CDR1 and CDR2: LNHDA and SQIVND (reference sequence). For the CDR3, the DNA is TGTGCCAGTAGTTCCTATCTTACGGGGGACGGGCAGCCCCAGCATTTT. Encoded protein: CASSSYLTGDGQPQHF. The variable domain in full, completed from reference TRBV19 and TRBJ1-5, reads DGGITQSPKYLFRKEGQNVTLSCEQNLNHDAMYWYRQDPGQGLRLIYYSQIVNDFQKGDIAEGYSVSREKKESFPLTVTSAQKNPTAFYLCASSSYLTGDGQPQHFGDGTRLSIL.

The chain links TRBV11-3 to TRBJ2-7; D is perhaps TRBD1 (5 bases). The CDR3 spans 12 residues. V was trimmed by 3 bases and J by 2 bases, leaving 5 bases between them. From germline, CDR1 is SGHNT and CDR2 YENEEA. The CDR3 DNA reads as TGTGCCAGCAGCTTGGACACCTACGAGCAGTACTTC. This encodes CASSLDTYEQYF.

Here the CDR3 DNA reads TGTGCCAGTAGGCCCCCGGGACAGGTTAACACCGGGGAGCTGTTTTTT. Protein sequence: CASRPPGQVNTGELFF. V is TRBV19 and J is TRBJ2-2; 8 nucleotides align to TRBD1. This CDR3 is built from 16 residues. Per germline, CDR1 LNHDA and CDR2 SQIVND (reference sequence). V trimming: 6 bases; J trimming: 2 bases; junction bases outside the gene matches: 8.

J is TRBJ1-6 and V is TRBV5-8, with 8 bases matching TRBD1. V trimming: 4 bases; J trimming: 8 bases; junction bases outside the gene matches: 5. The CDR3 covers 14 residues. Germline CDR1 and CDR2: SGHTS and YDEGEE. CDR3 in DNA: TGTGCCAGCAGCCTGACAGGGGAAGATTCACCCCTCCACTTT. Its translation: CASSLTGEDSPLHF.

The chain employs TRBV28 and TRBJ1-2; the D gene is possibly TRBD1 (6 bases). V was pared by 7 bases and J by 6 bases, with 9 bases between. CDR1 and CDR2 (germline): MDHEN, SYDVKM. The CDR3 covers 11 residues. The CDR3 DNA reads TGTGCCAGCATAGGGGGGGATGGCTACACCTTC. Translated: CASIGGDGYTF.

The V call is TRBV24-1, the J call TRBJ1-5; D remains ambiguous. The V and J ends lost 10 bases and 0 bases respectively, with 9 bases between them. Germline-derived CDR1 and CDR2 are KGHDR and SFDVKD. This CDR3 has 13 amino acids. The DNA of the CDR3 is TGTGCCACACAGAGCTTTAGCAATCAGCCCCAGCATTTT. It yields the protein CATQSFSNQPQHF.

Only one count was recorded for this clone. The chain employs TRBV27 and TRBJ2-7, with 12 positions matching TRBD1. Germline CDR1 reads MNHEY; CDR2 reads SMNVEV (reference sequence). Germline trimming cut 8 bases from V and 6 bases from J; bases unmatched to any gene: 2. CDR3 length equals 12 residues. CDR3 in DNA: TGTGCCAGCGGGACAGGGGGCTTCGAGCAGTACTTC. This gives the protein CASGTGGFEQYF.

The V gene is TRBV4-2, the J gene TRBJ1-2; 8 nucleotides line up with TRBD1. CDR1 and CDR2 (germline): LGHNA, YNFKEQ. Trimming removed 3 bases from V and 8 bases from J; junction bases left unmatched: 17. The CDR3 has 17 residues. The CDR3, as DNA: TGTGCCAGCAGCCAGGGGGGGGGAAAGACAGGGGCTAGAGGCTACACCTTC. The encoded protein is CASSQGGGKTGARGYTF.

The chain joins TRBV19 to TRBJ2-3, with a possible D match to TRBD2 (6 bases). The germline V gene has CDR1 LNHDA and CDR2 SQIVND (reference sequence). There are 14 residues in the CDR3. Trimming left V 6 bases short and J 4 bases short, with 14 bases between. CDR3 in DNA: TGTGCCAGTAGCCAAGGGAGGAGGGCAGATACGCAGTATTTT. This encodes CASSQGRRADTQYF.

The rearrangement links TRBV18 to TRBJ1-6; 7 nucleotides line up with TRBD1. From germline, CDR1 is KGHSH and CDR2 LQKENI. This CDR3 region has 15 residues. After removal of 3 bases from V and 8 bases from J, the junction contained 7 bases not matched to a gene. CDR3 sequence (DNA): TGTGCCAGCTCACCCGACAGGGTCGTAGATTCACCCCTCCACTTT. Amino acid sequence: CASSPDRVVDSPLHF. Based on the CDR3 plus reference TRBV18 and TRBJ1-6, the full variable domain is NAGVMQNPRHLVRRRGQEARLRCSPMKGHSHVYWYRQLPEEGLKFMVYLQKENIIDESGMPKERFSAEFPKEGPSILRIQQVVRGDSAAYFCASSPDRVVDSPLHFGNGTRLTVT.

The rearrangement uses TRBV24-1 and TRBJ2-6; TRBD1 matches at 8 bases. The length of the CDR3 is 17 residues. In germline, CDR1 is KGHDR, CDR2 SFDVKD. V lost 4 bases, J lost 3 bases, and 7 bases stayed unmatched. CDR3 in DNA: TGTGCCACCAGTGAACCGACAGGGGCAAGTGGGGCCAACGTCCTGACTTTC. Translated: CATSEPTGASGANVLTF.

This clone has just one count. V is TRBV15 and J is TRBJ1-6, with D uncertain. V lost 1 base and J lost 0, with 13 bases in between. Germline V gene lookup returns CDR1 LNHNV and CDR2 YYDKDF (reference sequence). There are 18 residues in the CDR3. The CDR3 DNA follows: TGTGCCACCAGCAGAGGAGGGAGGGTGAGCTCCTATAATTCACCCCTCCACTTT. Translating it yields CATSRGGRVSSYNSPLHF.